These 7 T cell receptor beta chains originate from one sample sequenced in a study of T-cell memory formation after mild COVID-19. Via MiXCR, TCRdb re-called the 5' RACE reads, giving one row per CDR3 protein. The table has roughly 350,000 distinct CDR3 sequences, around 30% seen once. The sequencing input was PBMCs or a T cell subset sorted from them (not recorded which). These receptors all stem from an adult woman who had mild COVID-19 (a few samples of this study predate the infection). Cell type and time point are not known.

The chain has TRBV2 and TRBJ1-2; TRBD1 aligns across 7 bases. The CDR3 spans 13 residues. The V gene end was trimmed by 7 bases and the J gene end by 7 bases; junction bases not matched to a gene: 9. Germline V gives CDR1 SNHLY, CDR2 FYNNEI. CDR3 protein: CASIFKGAIGYTF. DNA of the CDR3: TGTGCCAGCATCTTTAAGGGGGCAATTGGCTACACCTTC.

The table lists this clonotype with a few counts. This chain uses TRBV5-1 with TRBJ2-7, with 9 nucleotides matching TRBD1. This CDR3 comprises 14 residues. CDR1 and CDR2 (germline): SGHRS, YFSETQ. V lost 5 bases to trimming and J lost 4 bases; unmatched junction nucleotides: 7. CDR3 sequence: CASSHRQGGYEQYF. The CDR3 coding sequence is TGCGCCAGCAGTCACCGACAGGGGGGTTACGAGCAGTACTTC.

This clonotype was recorded a few times. This chain's CDR3 is CASSVWDSGGDEQFF. The CDR3 DNA reads as TGTGCCAGCAGCGTATGGGACAGCGGCGGCGATGAGCAGTTCTTC. The chain combines TRBV9 with TRBJ2-1; 7 bases line up with TRBD1. The CDR3 is 15 residues long. CDR1 and CDR2 from the germline V gene are SGDLS and YYNGEE. Germline trimming cut 1 base from V and 8 bases from J; bases unmatched to any gene: 9.

CDR3 sequence reads: CASSSGSSNTEAFF. In DNA form, the CDR3 reads TGTGCCAGCAGCTCGGGCAGTTCGAACACTGAAGCTTTCTTT. The rearrangement uses TRBV7-2 and TRBJ1-1; D gene unclear. Trimming pared 4 bases from V and 1 base from J, leaving 10 bases between. Germline-derived CDR1 and CDR2 are SGHTA and FQGNSA. The CDR3 is 14 amino acids.

This clonotype turned up a few times. The chain carries TRBV6-1 and TRBJ1-5; 7 bases match TRBD1. The V gene end was trimmed by 7 bases and the J gene end by 7 bases; junction bases not matched to a gene: 10. The CDR3 is made up of 14 amino acids. CDR1 MNHNS and CDR2 SASEGT come from the germline V gene. The CDR3 DNA reads as TGTGCCAGCACCACCCAGGGGGTCGAACAGCCCCAGCATTTT. It translates to CASTTQGVEQPQHF.

The rearrangement joins TRBV24-1 to TRBJ1-5; possible D gene TRBD1, 5 bases. Germline V lookup: CDR1 KGHDR, CDR2 SFDVKD. V was cut by 5 bases and J by 11 bases, with 12 bases left in between. The CDR3 has 12 amino acids. Written as DNA, the CDR3 is TGTGCCACCAGTGGCACGACAGAGACCCAGCATTTT. Translating it yields CATSGTTETQHF.

The rearrangement links TRBV15 to TRBJ2-5, with D perhaps TRBD2 (6 bases). V was trimmed by 7 bases and J by 0 bases, leaving 9 bases between them. Germline V CDR1 and CDR2: LNHNV, YYDKDF (reference sequence). The CDR3 is 13 amino acids. CDR3 DNA sequence: TGTGCCACCACCCGGGGGTACCAAGAGACCCAGTACTTC. Translating gives CATTRGYQETQYF.